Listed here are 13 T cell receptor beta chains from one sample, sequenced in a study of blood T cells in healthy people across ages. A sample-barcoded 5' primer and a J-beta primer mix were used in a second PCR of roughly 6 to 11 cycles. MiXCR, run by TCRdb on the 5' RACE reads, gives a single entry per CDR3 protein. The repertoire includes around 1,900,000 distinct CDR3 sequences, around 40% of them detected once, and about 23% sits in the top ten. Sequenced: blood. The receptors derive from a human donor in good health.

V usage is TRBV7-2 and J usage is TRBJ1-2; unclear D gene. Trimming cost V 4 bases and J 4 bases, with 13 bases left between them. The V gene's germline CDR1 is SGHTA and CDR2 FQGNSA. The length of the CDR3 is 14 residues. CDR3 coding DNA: TGTGCCAGCAGCTCCCGACGGGATATCTATGGCTACACCTTC. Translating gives CASSSRRDIYGYTF.

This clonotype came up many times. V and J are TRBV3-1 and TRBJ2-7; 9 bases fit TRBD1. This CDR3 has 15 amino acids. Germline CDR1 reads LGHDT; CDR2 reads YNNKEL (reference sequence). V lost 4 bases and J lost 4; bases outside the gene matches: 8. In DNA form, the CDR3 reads TGTGCCAGCAGCCGACGGACAGGGGAAGCATACGAGCAGTACTTC. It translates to CASSRRTGEAYEQYF.

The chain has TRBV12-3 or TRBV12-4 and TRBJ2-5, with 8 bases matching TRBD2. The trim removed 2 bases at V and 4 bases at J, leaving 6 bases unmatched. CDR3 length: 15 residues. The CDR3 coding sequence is TGTGCCAGCAGTTTATTTAGTCTAGCGGGAGAGACCCAGTACTTC. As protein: CASSLFSLAGETQYF.

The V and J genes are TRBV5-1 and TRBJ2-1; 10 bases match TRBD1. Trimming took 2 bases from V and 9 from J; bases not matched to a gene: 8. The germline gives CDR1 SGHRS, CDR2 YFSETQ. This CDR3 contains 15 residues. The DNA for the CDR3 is TGCGCCAGCAGCTTAGGCCCTCGGGACAGGGGTGAGCAGTTCTTC. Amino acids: CASSLGPRDRGEQFF.

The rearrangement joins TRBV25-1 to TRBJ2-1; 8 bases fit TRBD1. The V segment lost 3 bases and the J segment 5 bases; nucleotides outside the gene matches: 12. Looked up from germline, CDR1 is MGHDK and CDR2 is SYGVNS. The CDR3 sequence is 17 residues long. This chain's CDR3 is CASSDNQGASHNNEQFF. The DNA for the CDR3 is TGTGCCAGCAGTGATAATCAGGGGGCGAGTCACAACAATGAGCAGTTCTTC.

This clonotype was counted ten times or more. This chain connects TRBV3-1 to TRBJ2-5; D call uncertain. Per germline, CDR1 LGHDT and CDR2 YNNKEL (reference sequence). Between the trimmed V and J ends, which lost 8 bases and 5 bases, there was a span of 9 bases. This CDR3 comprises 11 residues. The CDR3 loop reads CASSQSETQYF. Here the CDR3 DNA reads TGTGCCAGCTCCCAATCGGAGACCCAGTACTTC.

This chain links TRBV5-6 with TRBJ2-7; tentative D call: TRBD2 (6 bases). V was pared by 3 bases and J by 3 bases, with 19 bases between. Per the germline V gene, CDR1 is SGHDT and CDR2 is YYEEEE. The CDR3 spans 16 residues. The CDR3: CASSWGDFSMNYEQYF. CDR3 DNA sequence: TGTGCCAGCAGCTGGGGGGACTTTAGTATGAACTACGAGCAGTACTTC. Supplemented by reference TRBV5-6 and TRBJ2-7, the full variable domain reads DAGVTQSPTHLIKTRGQQVTLRCSPKSGHDTVSWYQQALGQGPQFIFQYYEEEERQRGNFPDRFSGHQFPNYSSELNVNALLLGDSALYLCASSWGDFSMNYEQYFGPGTRLTVT.

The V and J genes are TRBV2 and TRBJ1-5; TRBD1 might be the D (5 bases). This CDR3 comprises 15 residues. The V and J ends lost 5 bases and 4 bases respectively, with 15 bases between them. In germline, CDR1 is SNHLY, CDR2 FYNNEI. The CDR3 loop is CASSRQTAKNQPQHF. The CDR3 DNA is TGTGCCAGCAGTAGACAGACAGCAAAAAATCAGCCCCAGCATTTT.

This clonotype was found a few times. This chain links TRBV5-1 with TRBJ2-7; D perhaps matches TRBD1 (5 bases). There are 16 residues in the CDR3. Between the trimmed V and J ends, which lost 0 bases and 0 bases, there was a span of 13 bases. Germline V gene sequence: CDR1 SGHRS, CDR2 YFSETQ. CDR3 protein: CASSLASGIGSYEQYF. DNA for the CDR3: TGCGCCAGCAGCTTGGCCTCAGGGATTGGCTCCTACGAGCAGTACTTC. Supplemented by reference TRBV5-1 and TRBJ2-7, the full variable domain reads KAGVTQTPRYLIKTRGQQVTLSCSPISGHRSVSWYQQTPGQGLQFLFEYFSETQRNKGNFPGRFSGRQFSNSRSEMNVSTLELGDSALYLCASSLASGIGSYEQYFGPGTRLTVT.

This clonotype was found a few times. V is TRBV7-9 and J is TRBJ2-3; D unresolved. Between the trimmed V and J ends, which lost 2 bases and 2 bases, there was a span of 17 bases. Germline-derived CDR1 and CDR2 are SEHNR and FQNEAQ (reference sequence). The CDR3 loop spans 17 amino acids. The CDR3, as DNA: TGTGCCAGCAGCTTACCGACTGGCCTACACTTCACAGATACGCAGTATTTT. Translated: CASSLPTGLHFTDTQYF.

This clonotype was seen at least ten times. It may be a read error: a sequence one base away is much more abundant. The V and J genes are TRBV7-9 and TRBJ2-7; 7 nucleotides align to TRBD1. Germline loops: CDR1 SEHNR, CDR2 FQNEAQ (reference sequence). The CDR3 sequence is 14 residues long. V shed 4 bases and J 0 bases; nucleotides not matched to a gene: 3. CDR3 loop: CASSWGQSSYEQYF. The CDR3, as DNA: TGTGCCAGCAGCTGGGGACAGAGCTCCTACGAGCAGTACTTC.

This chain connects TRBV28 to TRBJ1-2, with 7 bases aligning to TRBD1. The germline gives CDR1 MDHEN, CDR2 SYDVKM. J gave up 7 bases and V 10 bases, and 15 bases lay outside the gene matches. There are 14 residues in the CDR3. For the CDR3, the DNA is TGTGCCACCAGGATCGGGACAGCTGTCTCTGGCTACACCTTC. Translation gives CATRIGTAVSGYTF.

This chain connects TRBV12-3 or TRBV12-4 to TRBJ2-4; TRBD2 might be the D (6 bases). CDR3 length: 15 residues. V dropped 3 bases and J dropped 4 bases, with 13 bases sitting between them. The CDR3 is CASSLGSGRKNIQYF. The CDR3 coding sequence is TGTGCCAGCAGTTTGGGGTCAGGGAGGAAAAACATTCAGTACTTC.